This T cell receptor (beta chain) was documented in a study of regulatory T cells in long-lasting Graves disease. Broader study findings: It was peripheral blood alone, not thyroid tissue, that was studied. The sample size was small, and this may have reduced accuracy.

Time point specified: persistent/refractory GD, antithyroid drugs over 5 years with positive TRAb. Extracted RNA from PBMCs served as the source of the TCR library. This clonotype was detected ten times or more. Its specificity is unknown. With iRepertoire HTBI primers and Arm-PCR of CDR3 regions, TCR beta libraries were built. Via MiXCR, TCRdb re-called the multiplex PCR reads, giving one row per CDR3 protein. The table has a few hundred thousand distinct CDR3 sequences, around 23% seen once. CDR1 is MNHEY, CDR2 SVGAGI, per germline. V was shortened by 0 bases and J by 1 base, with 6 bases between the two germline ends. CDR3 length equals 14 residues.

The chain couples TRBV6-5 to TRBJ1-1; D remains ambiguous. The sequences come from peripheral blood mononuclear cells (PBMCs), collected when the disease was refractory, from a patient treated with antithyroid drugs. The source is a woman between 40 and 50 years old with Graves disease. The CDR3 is CASSYSSWNTEAFF. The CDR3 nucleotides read TGTGCCAGCAGTTACTCGTCCTGGAACACTGAAGCTTTCTTT.